The rows below give T cell receptor beta chains drawn from one sample of a study of shared clonotypes between healthy human individuals. Measured with immunoSEQ multiplex PCR; TCRdb has only the in-frame clones, and not every one. This table has about 1.9 million clones, 80% to 95% appearing once. Sequencing used naive CD8+ T cells from PBMCs. The receptors originated from a young man in good health. Some clones in this sample may be carry-over from other donors' samples. CDR3s include the opening cysteine and the closing phenylalanine or tryptophan. A D gene is named only where the DNA matches it firmly. Clone size, where shown, is once, few, many, or a class for clones that have expanded.

V gene: TRBV9
clone size: .
D gene: .
J gene: TRBJ1-4
CDR3 DNA: TGTGCCAGCAGCGTAGACCGCGGGGCTAATGAAAAACTGTTTTTT
CDR3 protein: CASSVDRGANEKLFF

V gene: TRBV18
clone size: .
D gene: .
J gene: TRBJ2-7
CDR3 DNA: TGTGCCAGCTCACCGGACAGGGAGGGTACCTACGAGCAGTACTTC
CDR3 protein: CASSPDREGTYEQYF

V gene: TRBV29-1
clone size: .
D gene: .
J gene: TRBJ1-2
CDR3 DNA: TGCAGCGTCCCCAAGGGCTGGAACTATGGCTACACCTTC
CDR3 protein: CSVPKGWNYGYTF

V gene: TRBV5-6
clone size: .
D gene: .
J gene: TRBJ2-2
CDR3 DNA: TGTGCCAGCAGCTTGGCTTATGGCACCGGGGAGCTGTTTTTT
CDR3 protein: CASSLAYGTGELFF

V gene: TRBV7-9
clone size: .
D gene: .
J gene: TRBJ1-5
CDR3 DNA: TGTGCCAGCAGCTTAGCGAATGCCGGGTATAGCAATCAGCCCCAGCATTTT
CDR3 protein: CASSLANAGYSNQPQHF

V gene: TRBV7-9
clone size: .
D gene: .
J gene: TRBJ1-1
CDR3 DNA: TGTGCCAGCAGCTTAGGGCTTCCAGGGGTCCCGGCTGAAGCTTTCTTT
CDR3 protein: CASSLGLPGVPAEAFF

V gene: TRBV7-9
clone size: .
D gene: TRBD1
J gene: TRBJ2-2
CDR3 DNA: TGTGCCAGCAGCTGGACAGGACCACGGACCGGGGAGCTGTTTTTT
CDR3 protein: CASSWTGPRTGELFF

V gene: TRBV7-9
clone size: .
D gene: .
J gene: TRBJ1-2
CDR3 DNA: TGTGCCAGCAGCCTCGGACCTAACTATGGCTACACCTTC
CDR3 protein: CASSLGPNYGYTF

V gene: TRBV7-2
clone size: .
D gene: .
J gene: TRBJ1-4
CDR3 DNA: TGTGCCAGCAGCTCGCCGGGACCGACTAATGAAAAACTGTTTTTT
CDR3 protein: CASSSPGPTNEKLFF

V gene: TRBV5-6
clone size: .
D gene: .
J gene: TRBJ2-3
CDR3 DNA: TGTGCCAGCAGCGGACGCACAGATACGCAGTATTTT
CDR3 protein: CASSGRTDTQYF

V gene: TRBV11-2
clone size: once
D gene: .
J gene: TRBJ2-7
CDR3 DNA: TGTGCCAGCAGCTTTTTTCGGGACCTCTACGAGCAGTACTTC
CDR3 protein: CASSFFRDLYEQYF

V gene: TRBV7-6
clone size: .
D gene: .
J gene: TRBJ1-1
CDR3 DNA: TGTGCCAGCAGCTTAGTCCAGGGGCCTGCTGAAGCTTTCTTT
CDR3 protein: CASSLVQGPAEAFF

V gene: TRBV19
clone size: .
D gene: .
J gene: TRBJ2-7
CDR3 DNA: TGTGCCAGTAGTTCATCCTCCTACGAGCAGTACTTC
CDR3 protein: CASSSSSYEQYF

V gene: TRBV19
clone size: .
D gene: .
J gene: TRBJ2-1
CDR3 DNA: TGTGCCAGTAGTTTTCTCGACGGGCCAGCTGGCTACAATGAGCAGTTCTTC
CDR3 protein: CASSFLDGPAGYNEQFF

V gene: TRBV14
clone size: .
D gene: TRBD1
J gene: TRBJ2-3
CDR3 DNA: TGTGCCAGCAGCCAACGACAGGGGGCAGATTTCGCAGATACGCAGTATTTT
CDR3 protein: CASSQRQGADFADTQYF

V gene: TRBV7-9
clone size: .
D gene: .
J gene: TRBJ1-2
CDR3 DNA: TGTGCCAGCAGCTTAGGTACGGGGGTACCTGGCTACACCTTC
CDR3 protein: CASSLGTGVPGYTF

V gene: TRBV27
clone size: .
D gene: .
J gene: TRBJ2-3
CDR3 DNA: TGTGCCAGCAGTCCAAGGGGGTCTACGCAGTATTTT
CDR3 protein: CASSPRGSTQYF

V gene: TRBV11-2
clone size: .
D gene: TRBD2
J gene: TRBJ2-3
CDR3 DNA: TGTGCCAGCAGCTTAGGGACGACTAGCCGTCGCACAGATACGCAGTATTTT
CDR3 protein: CASSLGTTSRRTDTQYF

V gene: TRBV29-1
clone size: .
D gene: TRBD1
J gene: TRBJ2-1
CDR3 DNA: TGCAGCGTCGAAGGGACAGGGGACTACAATGAGCAGTTCTTC
CDR3 protein: CSVEGTGDYNEQFF

V gene: TRBV9
clone size: .
D gene: .
J gene: TRBJ2-7
CDR3 DNA: TGTGCCAGCAGCGTAGGTGGGGGGAACTACGAGCAGTACTTC
CDR3 protein: CASSVGGGNYEQYF

V gene: TRBV7-8
clone size: .
D gene: .
J gene: TRBJ2-7
CDR3 DNA: TGTGCCAGCAGCTTAGTGGGCAGGAACTCCTACGAGCAGTACTTC
CDR3 protein: CASSLVGRNSYEQYF

V gene: TRBV2
clone size: .
D gene: .
J gene: TRBJ1-5
CDR3 DNA: TGTGCCAGCAGTGAGGGGGGGCGGACCGGTAGGCCCCAGCATTTT
CDR3 protein: CASSEGGRTGRPQHF

V gene: TRBV6-4
clone size: .
D gene: .
J gene: TRBJ2-3
CDR3 DNA: TGTGCCAGCACCCCCGAATGGATAGCGCAAGATACGCAGTATTTT
CDR3 protein: CASTPEWIAQDTQYF

V gene: TRBV19
clone size: .
D gene: .
J gene: TRBJ2-1
CDR3 DNA: TGTGCCAGCACCGCACGGCTCAACTACAATGAGCAGTTCTTC
CDR3 protein: CASTARLNYNEQFF

V gene: TRBV27
clone size: .
D gene: .
J gene: TRBJ2-7
CDR3 DNA: TGTGCCAGCAGTCCCTCCCCGGGGGCCGTTCCCTACGAGCAGTACTTC
CDR3 protein: CASSPSPGAVPYEQYF

V gene: TRBV27
clone size: .
D gene: TRBD2
J gene: TRBJ2-3
CDR3 DNA: TGTGCCAGCTCCCCACGACTAGCGGGGTACACAGATACGCAGTATTTT
CDR3 protein: CASSPRLAGYTDTQYF

V gene: TRBV28
clone size: .
D gene: TRBD1
J gene: TRBJ2-3
CDR3 DNA: TGTGCCAGCAGCCCCCGGGACAGGGGAACAGATACGCAGTATTTT
CDR3 protein: CASSPRDRGTDTQYF

V gene: TRBV9
clone size: .
D gene: .
J gene: TRBJ1-4
CDR3 DNA: TGTGCCAGCAGCGTAGTGGGGCTCGGTGAAAAACTGTTTTTT
CDR3 protein: CASSVVGLGEKLFF

V gene: TRBV9
clone size: .
D gene: .
J gene: TRBJ1-2
CDR3 DNA: TGTGCCAGCAGCGTAGGATCTTATGTTTCTGATGGCTACACCTTC
CDR3 protein: CASSVGSYVSDGYTF

V gene: TRBV7-9
clone size: once
D gene: .
J gene: TRBJ1-2
CDR3 DNA: TGTGCCAGCAGCGAAGCGGAGGACCGTCAACTGATCTATGGCTACACCTTC
CDR3 protein: CASSEAEDRQLIYGYTF

V gene: TRBV2
clone size: .
D gene: .
J gene: TRBJ2-3
CDR3 DNA: TGTGCCAGCGCTTTCGGCGTAAAAAGCACAGATACGCAGTATTTT
CDR3 protein: CASAFGVKSTDTQYF

V gene: TRBV28
clone size: once
D gene: .
J gene: TRBJ2-3
CDR3 DNA: TGTGCCAGCAGTCCCACAGTCTCCCAGCTCACAGATACGCAGTATTTT
CDR3 protein: CASSPTVSQLTDTQYF

V gene: TRBV6-5
clone size: .
D gene: .
J gene: TRBJ2-7
CDR3 DNA: TGTGCCAGCCCCCGCCGGTTTTACGAGCAGTACTTC
CDR3 protein: CASPRRFYEQYF

V gene: TRBV5-1
clone size: .
D gene: .
J gene: TRBJ2-3
CDR3 DNA: TGCGCCAGCAGCTCCCTTTCTAGCACAGATACGCAGTATTTT
CDR3 protein: CASSSLSSTDTQYF

V gene: TRBV4-3
clone size: .
D gene: .
J gene: TRBJ2-5
CDR3 DNA: TGCGCCAGCAGCCAGAGGGGGTTTGGGACCCAGTACTTC
CDR3 protein: CASSQRGFGTQYF